This T cell receptor (beta chain) was sequenced for a study of shared clonotypes between healthy human individuals (dated by TCRdb to 2018 to 2020). Some background on the complete study: A few men and a couple of women, aged 18 to 49 years, made up the cohort. Per donor, three plates each were used for CD4 naive and CD4 memory, two for CD8 naive, and one for CD8 memory. Blood TCR repertoires of a handful of healthy adults were deeply sequenced to estimate repertoire size and the extent of clonotype sharing between individuals. Libraries were prepared and TCR repertoires were sequenced by different laboratories using diverse techniques, in order to increase sequencing depth and limit assay-specific biases. Each donor's leukapheresis produced roughly between roughly 0.85 and 9.5 billion PBMCs.

Notes on this clone: The target of this receptor is not known. The record has no base qualities; no much larger clone is one base away.

The research as a whole found: Higher generation probabilities were observed for clonotypes shared by all four sorted-subset donors than for non-shared clonotypes. Sharing across a handful of donors was observed for approximately 5% of naive CD4, 3% to 4% of naive CD8, 2.3% of memory CD4, and about 0.38% of memory CD8 clonotypes. Even with the large sequencing depth, rarefaction of the sorted-subset datasets indicated that sequencing was incomplete. Pairwise subsampling led to the expectation that sequencing depth would affect the degree of clonotype sharing among donors. Because the study included only a small number of donors, the genetic and exposure-history diversity represented was limited. Sampling was restricted to blood, and TCR repertoires in tissues likely differ from the TCR repertoires found in blood. Naive subsets generally had larger estimated clonotype richness than memory subsets did.

Using the deep immunoSEQ assay, TCR CDR3 regions were amplified from genomic DNA by multiplex PCR. Extracted genomic DNA from each cell subset was spread evenly across all wells of several immunoSEQ 96-well plates, with each plate serving as a replicate. For sorted subsets, about 0.2 ug genomic DNA, equal to some 28,000 T cell genomes, was loaded into each replicate PCR. The purified libraries were quantified using a Qubit 3.0 fluorometer, sized with a Bioanalyzer 2100, and then quantified again using the KAPA Library Quantification kit. Every immunoSEQ 96-well plate was sequenced on a separate single-read 150-cycle Illumina NextSeq 550 flow cell. The original methods were these. The immunoSEQ output contained only junctional sequences without quality scores, so filtering could not match that applied to full-length reads. Sequences were annotated with PyIR, a Python wrapper for IgBLAST v1.9, and V/J genes and CDR3 were assigned using IMGT germline references. Reads with weak V/J assignments (E-value above 1e-6), missing CDR3, stop codons, out-of-frame junctions, or ambiguous translated residues were removed. A V3J clonotype was defined by an identical inferred V gene, J gene, and CDR3 amino acid sequence. Percentage overlap between repertoires was calculated by dividing the number of shared unique clonotypes by the size of the smaller repertoire. RTK rarefaction, the Chao1 estimator, and Recon v2.1 estimates of unobserved clonotypes were used to assess repertoire richness. For all TCRbeta clonotypes obtained by the gDNA method from a handful of donors, generation probabilities were computed with OLGA. As stored in TCRdb, this immuneACCESS dataset retains in-frame rearrangements with V and J assigned. A fraction of the clones does not appear; measured against another copy, unresolved V genes explain less than half of the discrepancy, and the remainder lacks a known reason. From that table come the V and J calls and clone size; the DNA was used to work out D and trimming. The sample table shows hundreds of thousands of clones, and 73% are seen once. The top ten constitute 1.5% to 2% of the sample.

The donors were healthy, HIV-negative adults with no recently reported acute infections or vaccinations. Every donor was a Caucasian adult living in Nashville, Tennessee, USA. CD4+ T cells were enriched by magnetic negative selection, after which naive cells were positively selected on CD45RA and the negative fraction was taken as the memory subset. Blood was obtained by leukapheresis, after which PBMCs were separated by Ficoll-Histopaque density gradient centrifugation and cryopreserved in liquid nitrogen vapor phase. Purity and quantity of every magnetically sorted T cell population were checked by analytical flow cytometry. From each sorted fraction, genomic DNA was isolated and quantified by UV absorbance on a Nanodrop 2000c. The sequence was collected from a woman aged 30 to 39 in good health. The sequencing sample was made of memory CD4+ T cells sorted from blood. Reading the label with the study, this specimen's cell subset or site is: CD45RA-negative fraction.

The CDR3 sequence is CASRNLAVNTYEQYF. The bases read TGCGCCAGCAGAAACCTAGCGGTCAATACCTACGAGCAGTACTTC. The chain uses TRBV10-2 and TRBJ2-7; 7 of the junction bases match TRBD2. Relative to germline, V is missing 6 bases and J is missing 2 bases, with 10 bases of the junction outside any gene match. The germline V gene encodes CDR1 WSHSY and CDR2 SAAADI. The CDR3 starts with the cysteine, ends with the phenylalanine, and has 15 residues. Only the CDR3 DNA stays, 45 bases, in frame from base 1.